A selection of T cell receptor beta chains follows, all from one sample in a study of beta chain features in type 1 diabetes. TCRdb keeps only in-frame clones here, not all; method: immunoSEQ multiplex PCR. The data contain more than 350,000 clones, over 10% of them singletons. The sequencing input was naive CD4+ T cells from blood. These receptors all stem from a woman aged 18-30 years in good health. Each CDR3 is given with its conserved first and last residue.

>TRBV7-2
CASSLESMNTEAFF
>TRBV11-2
CASSSNFLRATDTQYF
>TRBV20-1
CSAKRSTEAFF
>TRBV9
CASTKGGGLGDTQYF
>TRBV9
CASSPQEHHYEQYF
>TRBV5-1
CASSLVPSGSRAGELFF
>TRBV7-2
CASSSPLSQETQYF
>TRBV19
CASRTGGVGLNTQYF
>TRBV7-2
CASSYRGNTEAFF
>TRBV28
CASSSRGGELFF
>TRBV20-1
CSAKENTEAFF
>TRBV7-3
CASSLKELPTTEAFF
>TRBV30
CAWSINFRQTNEKLFF
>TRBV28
CASITASTDTQYF
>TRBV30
CAWNLRRTYEQYF
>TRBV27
CASSPRTGPTYEQYF
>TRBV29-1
CSVEVRRNTEAFF
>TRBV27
CASSRTTGRRYNEQFF
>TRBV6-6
CASSSRRDGQETQYF
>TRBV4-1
CASSLPQGIVTGELFF
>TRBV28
CASSLYTPSDGYTF
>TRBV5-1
CASSPLASGSYNEQFF
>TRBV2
CASTGGTGYTF
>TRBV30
CAWGDRGLYEQYF
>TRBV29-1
CSLSNRRGTEAFF
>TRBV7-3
CASSLVGSGPGGANVLTF
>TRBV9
CASSVQHGGETQYF
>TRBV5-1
CASSLQGQETQYF
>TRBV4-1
CASSHPQGRSYNEQFF
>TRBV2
CASERQAHSTDTQYF
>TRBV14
CASRKGTGGKGKETQYF
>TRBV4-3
CASSQRTSGSVLNEQFF
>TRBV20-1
CSAKYNEKLFF
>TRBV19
CASSLVAGRTYEQYF
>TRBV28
CASSLARVAVYGYTF
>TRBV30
CAWSPPGTGPLGEQYF